These T cell receptor beta chains were read from a single sample in a study of cytomegalovirus exposure and HLA in healthy donors. Assay used: immunoSEQ multiplex PCR; TCRdb lists only in-frame clones, some missing. The sample lists 150,000 to 200,000 clones; roughly 86% were seen once. The sample comprised PBMCs. These receptors originate from a woman aged 18 to 35 in good health and CMV-seronegative. CDR3s include the opening cysteine and the closing phenylalanine or tryptophan. D genes are given only for firm matches. The size of a clone is reported for some rows only, either as once, few or many, or as a class for expanded clones.

cdr3_aa cdr3_nt j_call v_call clone_size d_call
CASSYRGDMNTEAFF TGTGCCAGCAGCTACAGGGGAGACATGAACACTGAAGCTTTCTTT TRBJ1-1 TRBV5-8 few TRBD1
CASSLGTGLNTEAFF TGTGCCAGCAGCCTTGGGACAGGCCTTAACACTGAAGCTTTCTTT TRBJ1-1 TRBV5-6 - TRBD1
CASGLEAGGTYEQYF TGTGCTAGTGGTTTGGAGGCAGGGGGCACCTACGAGCAGTACTTC TRBJ2-7 TRBV12-5 - TRBD1
CASSRTSGSSYEQYF TGTGCCAGCAGCAGGACTAGCGGGAGCTCCTACGAGCAGTACTTC TRBJ2-7 TRBV11-2 - TRBD2
CASSTTGGRRNIQYF TGTGCCAGTAGTACGACAGGGGGCCGGAGAAACATTCAGTACTTC TRBJ2-4 TRBV19 - TRBD1
CASSRNLRTSGYYEQYF TGTGCCAGCAGCCGAAATCTCCGGACTAGCGGTTACTACGAGCAGTACTTC TRBJ2-7 TRBV7-3 - TRBD2
CASSSLGGNQPQHF TGTGCCAGCAGTTCCCTGGGAGGCAATCAGCCCCAGCATTTT TRBJ1-5 TRBV27 - -
CASSPAGGRGNQPQHF TGTGCCAGTAGTCCGGCGGGGGGGCGTGGCAATCAGCCCCAGCATTTT TRBJ1-5 TRBV19 - -
CSVELPANYGYTF TGCAGCGTTGAACTCCCAGCTAACTATGGCTACACCTTC TRBJ1-2 TRBV29-1 - -
CASSLGTGWYEQYF TGTGCCAGCAGCTTAGGGACAGGGTGGTACGAGCAGTACTTC TRBJ2-7 TRBV5-4 - TRBD1
CASSEIQGANTGELFF TGTGCCAGCAGTGAGATACAGGGGGCAAACACCGGGGAGCTGTTTTTT TRBJ2-2 TRBV6-1 - TRBD1
CASSLNWQVNTEAFF TGTGCCAGCAGCTTAAATTGGCAGGTGAACACTGAAGCTTTCTTT TRBJ1-1 TRBV11-2 - -
CASSQEGRRNTEAFF TGCGCCAGCAGCCAAGAGGGCAGGCGGAACACTGAAGCTTTCTTT TRBJ1-1 TRBV4-1 - -
CASSAGRGRNEKLFF TGTGCCAGTAGTGCAGGGAGGGGTCGGAATGAAAAACTGTTTTTT TRBJ1-4 TRBV19 - -
CASRDRAQETQYF TGTGCCAGCCGGGACAGGGCTCAAGAGACCCAGTACTTC TRBJ2-5 TRBV19 - TRBD1
CASSYRPGAQGETQYF TGTGCCAGCAGCTACCGCCCCGGGGCCCAGGGGGAGACCCAGTACTTC TRBJ2-5 TRBV13 - -
CASRPGTGGNQPQHF TGTGCCAGCAGACCCGGGACAGGGGGCAATCAGCCCCAGCATTTT TRBJ1-5 TRBV6-5 - TRBD1
CARHGTAGTEAFF TGTGCCCGACACGGGACAGCGGGCACTGAAGCTTTCTTT TRBJ1-1 TRBV30 - TRBD1
CASGASGETQYF TGTGCCAGCGGGGCTAGCGGGGAGACCCAGTACTTC TRBJ2-5 TRBV7-9 - TRBD2
CASSVRQENEKLFF TGTGCCAGCAGTGTAAGACAGGAGAATGAAAAACTGTTTTTT TRBJ1-4 TRBV6-1 - -
CASSLVRTNEAFF TGCGCCAGCAGCTTGGTGAGGACAAATGAAGCTTTCTTT TRBJ1-1 TRBV5-1 - -
CASSSTRTRGETQYF TGCGCCAGCAGCTCGACACGGACCAGGGGAGAGACCCAGTACTTC TRBJ2-5 TRBV5-1 once -
CASSLPGQNTEAFF TGCGCCAGCAGCTTGCCAGGGCAGAACACTGAAGCTTTCTTT TRBJ1-1 TRBV5-1 - -
CASSAGTGGAMGELFF TGTGCCAGCAGCGCCGGGACAGGGGGCGCGATGGGGGAGCTGTTTTTT TRBJ2-2 TRBV5-6 - TRBD1
CASREDTPAANSPLHF TGTGCCAGCCGGGAGGACACGCCAGCTGCGAATTCACCCCTCCACTTT TRBJ1-6 TRBV2 once -
CASSEETGGLDTQYF TGTGCCAGCAGTGAAGAAACGGGGGGGCTGGATACGCAGTATTTT TRBJ2-3 TRBV6-1 - TRBD2
CASSPGHAAPYEQYF TGTGCCAGTAGTCCCGGACACGCGGCACCCTACGAGCAGTACTTC TRBJ2-7 TRBV19 few -
CATTTTGGYTF TGTGCCACTACAACGACAGGGGGCTACACCTTC TRBJ1-2 TRBV28 - TRBD1